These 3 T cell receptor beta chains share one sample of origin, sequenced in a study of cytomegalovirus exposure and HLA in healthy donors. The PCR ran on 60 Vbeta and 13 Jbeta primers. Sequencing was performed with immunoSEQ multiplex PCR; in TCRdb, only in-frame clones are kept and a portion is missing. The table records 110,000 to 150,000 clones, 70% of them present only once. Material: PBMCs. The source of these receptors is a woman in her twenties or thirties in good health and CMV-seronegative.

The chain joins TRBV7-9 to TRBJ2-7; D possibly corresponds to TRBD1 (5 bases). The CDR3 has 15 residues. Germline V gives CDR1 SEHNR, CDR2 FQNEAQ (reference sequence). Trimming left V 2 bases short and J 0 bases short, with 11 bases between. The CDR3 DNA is TGTGCCAGCAGCTTAAGCAGGGCCCCCTCCTACGAGCAGTACTTC. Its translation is CASSLSRAPSYEQYF.

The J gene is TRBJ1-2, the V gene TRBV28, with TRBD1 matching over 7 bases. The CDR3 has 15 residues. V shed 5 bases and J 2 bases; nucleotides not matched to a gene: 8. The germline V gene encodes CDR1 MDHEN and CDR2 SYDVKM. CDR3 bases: TGTGCCAGCAGTCTCCTGGGACAGCTAAACTATGGCTACACCTTC. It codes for CASSLLGQLNYGYTF.

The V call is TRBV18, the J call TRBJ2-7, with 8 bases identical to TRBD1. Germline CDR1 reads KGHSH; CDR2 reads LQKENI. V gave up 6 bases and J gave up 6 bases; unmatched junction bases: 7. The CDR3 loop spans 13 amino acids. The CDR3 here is CASSPGQGFEQYV. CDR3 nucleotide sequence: TGTGCCAGCTCGCCCGGACAGGGATTCGAGCAGTACGTC.